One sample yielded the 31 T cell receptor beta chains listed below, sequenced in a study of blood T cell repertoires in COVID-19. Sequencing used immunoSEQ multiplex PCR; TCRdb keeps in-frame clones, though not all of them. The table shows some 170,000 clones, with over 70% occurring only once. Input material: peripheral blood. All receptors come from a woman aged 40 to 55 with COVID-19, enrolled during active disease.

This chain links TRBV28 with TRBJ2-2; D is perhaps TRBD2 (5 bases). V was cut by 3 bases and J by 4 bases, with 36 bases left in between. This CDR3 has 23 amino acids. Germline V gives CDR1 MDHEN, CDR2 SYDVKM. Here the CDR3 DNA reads TGTGCCAGCAGTTTCATAACGGGATTGGTTATCGAGAGTTTGGAGGTGGGCACCGGGGAGCTGTTTTTT. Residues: CASSFITGLVIESLEVGTGELFF.

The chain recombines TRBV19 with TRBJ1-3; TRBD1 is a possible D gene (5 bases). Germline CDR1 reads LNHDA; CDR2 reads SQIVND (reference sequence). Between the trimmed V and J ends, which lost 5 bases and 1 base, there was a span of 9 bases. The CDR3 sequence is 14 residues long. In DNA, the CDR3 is TGTGCCAGTAGTGCCCAGGGTTCTGGAAACACCATATATTTT. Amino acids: CASSAQGSGNTIYF.

CDR3: CASSLAGGSGSTKTQYF. The CDR3 DNA sequence: TGTGCCAGCAGCTTAGCTGGGGGTAGCGGGAGCACGAAGACCCAGTACTTC. The chain is built from TRBV7-2 and TRBJ2-5; 9 nucleotides agree with TRBD2. Germline values: CDR1 SGHTA, CDR2 FQGNSA. The CDR3 sequence is 17 residues long. J was trimmed by 6 bases and V by 0 bases; bases with no gene match: 11.

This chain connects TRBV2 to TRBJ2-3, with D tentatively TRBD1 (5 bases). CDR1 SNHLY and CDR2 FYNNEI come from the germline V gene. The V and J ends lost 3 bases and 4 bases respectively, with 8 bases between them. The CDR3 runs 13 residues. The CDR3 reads CASSDAGSDTQYF. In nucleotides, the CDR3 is TGTGCCAGCAGTGATGCAGGGTCAGATACGCAGTATTTT.

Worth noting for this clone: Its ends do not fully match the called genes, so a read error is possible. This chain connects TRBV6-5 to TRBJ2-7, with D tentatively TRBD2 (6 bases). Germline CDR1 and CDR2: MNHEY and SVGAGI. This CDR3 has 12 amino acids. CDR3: CASTSGEREAVF. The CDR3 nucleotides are TGTGCCAGCACCTCCGGTGAGAGGGAGGCCGTCTTC.

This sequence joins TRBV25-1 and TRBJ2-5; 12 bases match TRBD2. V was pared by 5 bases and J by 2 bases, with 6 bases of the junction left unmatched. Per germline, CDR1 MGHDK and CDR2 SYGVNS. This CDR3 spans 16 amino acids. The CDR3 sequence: CASSLTSGGTQETQYF. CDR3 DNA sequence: TGTGCCAGCAGTCTAACTAGCGGGGGGACACAAGAGACCCAGTACTTC.

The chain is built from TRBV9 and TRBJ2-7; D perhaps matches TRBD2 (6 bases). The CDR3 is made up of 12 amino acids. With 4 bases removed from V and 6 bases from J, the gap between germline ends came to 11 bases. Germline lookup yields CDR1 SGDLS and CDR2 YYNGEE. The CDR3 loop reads CASSLGGAEQYF. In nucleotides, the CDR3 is TGTGCCAGCAGCCTCGGGGGTGCCGAGCAGTACTTC.

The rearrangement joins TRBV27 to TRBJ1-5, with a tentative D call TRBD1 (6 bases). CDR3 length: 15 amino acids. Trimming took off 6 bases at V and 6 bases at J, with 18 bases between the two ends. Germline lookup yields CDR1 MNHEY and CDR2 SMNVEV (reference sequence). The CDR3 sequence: CASRVSTGSRQPQHF. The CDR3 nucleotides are TGTGCCAGCAGAGTCTCCACAGGGTCCCGTCAGCCCCAGCATTTT.

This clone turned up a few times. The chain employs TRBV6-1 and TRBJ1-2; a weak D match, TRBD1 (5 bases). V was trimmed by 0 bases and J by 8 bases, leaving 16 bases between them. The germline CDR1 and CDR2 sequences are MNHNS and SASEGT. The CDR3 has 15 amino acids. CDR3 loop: CASSEAPPPGYGYTF. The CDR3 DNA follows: TGTGCCAGCAGTGAAGCGCCCCCTCCAGGGTACGGCTACACCTTC.

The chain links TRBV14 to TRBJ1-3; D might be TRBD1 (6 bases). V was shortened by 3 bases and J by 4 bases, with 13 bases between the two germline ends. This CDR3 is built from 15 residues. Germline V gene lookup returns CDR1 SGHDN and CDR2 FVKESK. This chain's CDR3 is CASSHKTGSGNTIYF. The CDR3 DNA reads TGTGCCAGCAGCCACAAAACAGGGTCGGGAAACACCATATATTTT.

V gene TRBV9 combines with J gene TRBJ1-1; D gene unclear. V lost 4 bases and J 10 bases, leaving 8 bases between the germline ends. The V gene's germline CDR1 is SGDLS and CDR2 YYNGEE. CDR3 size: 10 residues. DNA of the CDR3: TGTGCCAGCAGCCCCGGTGGAGCTTTCTTT. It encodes CASSPGGAFF.

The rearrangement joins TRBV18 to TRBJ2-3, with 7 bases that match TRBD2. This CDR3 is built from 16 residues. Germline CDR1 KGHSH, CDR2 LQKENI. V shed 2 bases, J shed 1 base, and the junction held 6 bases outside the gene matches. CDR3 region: CASSPGLEQGTDTQYF. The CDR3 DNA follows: TGTGCCAGCTCACCAGGACTAGAGCAGGGCACAGATACGCAGTATTTT.

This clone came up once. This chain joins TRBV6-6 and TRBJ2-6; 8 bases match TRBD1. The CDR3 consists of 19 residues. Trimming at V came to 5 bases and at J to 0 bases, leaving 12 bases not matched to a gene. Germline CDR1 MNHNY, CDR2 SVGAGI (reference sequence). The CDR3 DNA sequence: TGTGCCAGCAGTCTAAGGACCGGGACAGGCTTCTCTGGGGCCAACGTCCTGACTTTC. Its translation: CASSLRTGTGFSGANVLTF.

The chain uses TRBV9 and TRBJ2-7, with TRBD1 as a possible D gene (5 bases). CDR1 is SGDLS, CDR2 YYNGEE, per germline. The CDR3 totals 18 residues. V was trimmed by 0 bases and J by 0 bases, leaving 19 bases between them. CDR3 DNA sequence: TGTGCCAGCAGCGTAGCTCCGAGTGGGGCCATCAACTCCTACGAGCAGTACTTC. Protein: CASSVAPSGAINSYEQYF.

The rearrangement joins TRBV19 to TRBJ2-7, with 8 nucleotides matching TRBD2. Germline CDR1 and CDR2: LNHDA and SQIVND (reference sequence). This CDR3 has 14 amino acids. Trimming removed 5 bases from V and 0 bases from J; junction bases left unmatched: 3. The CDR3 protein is CASSEGLDSYEQYF. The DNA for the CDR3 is TGTGCCAGTAGTGAGGGACTAGACTCCTACGAGCAGTACTTC.

CDR3 DNA: TGTGCCATCGACAAGGGACAGCTCCCTACTACCTCTAGCGGGAGGGCCAAGGGTGAGCAGTTCTTC. Amino acid sequence: CAIDKGQLPTTSSGRAKGEQFF. The chain recombines TRBV10-3 with TRBJ2-1, with 12 bases matching TRBD2. V trimming: 8 bases; J trimming: 9 bases; junction bases outside the gene matches: 32. Germline lookup yields CDR1 ENHRY and CDR2 SYGVKD. This CDR3 contains 22 residues.

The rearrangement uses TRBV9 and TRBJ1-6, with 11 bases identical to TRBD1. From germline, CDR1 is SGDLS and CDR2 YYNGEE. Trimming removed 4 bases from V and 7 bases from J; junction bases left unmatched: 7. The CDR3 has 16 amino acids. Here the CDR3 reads CASSPRTGGGNSPLHF. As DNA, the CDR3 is TGTGCCAGCAGCCCCCGGACAGGGGGCGGGAATTCACCCCTCCACTTT.

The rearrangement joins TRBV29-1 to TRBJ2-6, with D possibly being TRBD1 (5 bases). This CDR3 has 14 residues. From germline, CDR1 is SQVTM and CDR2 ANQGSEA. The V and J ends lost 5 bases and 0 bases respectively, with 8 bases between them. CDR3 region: CSVLGLSGANVLTF. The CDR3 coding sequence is TGCAGCGTTCTGGGGCTCTCTGGGGCCAACGTCCTGACTTTC.

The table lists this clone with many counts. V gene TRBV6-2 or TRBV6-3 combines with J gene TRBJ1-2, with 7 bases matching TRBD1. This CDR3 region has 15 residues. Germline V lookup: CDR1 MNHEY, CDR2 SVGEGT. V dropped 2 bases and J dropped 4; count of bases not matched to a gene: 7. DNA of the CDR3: TGTGCCAGCAGTTACCCGGGGACAGCCCTCTATGGCTACACCTTC. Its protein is CASSYPGTALYGYTF.

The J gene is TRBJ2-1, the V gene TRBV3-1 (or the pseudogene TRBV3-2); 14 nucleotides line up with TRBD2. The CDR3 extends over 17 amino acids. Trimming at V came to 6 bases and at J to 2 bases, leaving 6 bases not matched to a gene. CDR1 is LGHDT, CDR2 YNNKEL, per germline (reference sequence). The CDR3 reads CASSPSGLAGAYNEQFF. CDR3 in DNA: TGTGCCAGCAGTCCCTCGGGACTAGCGGGGGCCTACAATGAGCAGTTCTTC.

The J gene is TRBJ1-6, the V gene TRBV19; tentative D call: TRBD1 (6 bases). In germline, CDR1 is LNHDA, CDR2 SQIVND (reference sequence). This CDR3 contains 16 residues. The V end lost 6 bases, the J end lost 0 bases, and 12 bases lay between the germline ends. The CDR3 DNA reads TGTGCCAGTAGAGGGGGTCGGAGCTCCTATAATTCACCCCTCCACTTT. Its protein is CASRGGRSSYNSPLHF. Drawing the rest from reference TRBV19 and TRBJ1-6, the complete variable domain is DGGITQSPKYLFRKEGQNVTLSCEQNLNHDAMYWYRQDPGQGLRLIYYSQIVNDFQKGDIAEGYSVSREKKESFPLTVTSAQKNPTAFYLCASRGGRSSYNSPLHFGNGTRLTVT.

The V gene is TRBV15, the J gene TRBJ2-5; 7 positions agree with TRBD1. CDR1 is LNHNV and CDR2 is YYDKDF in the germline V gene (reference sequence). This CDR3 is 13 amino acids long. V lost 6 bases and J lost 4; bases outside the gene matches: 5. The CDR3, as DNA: TGTGCCACCAGAGGGGGCTGGGGAGAGACCCAGTACTTC. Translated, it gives CATRGGWGETQYF.

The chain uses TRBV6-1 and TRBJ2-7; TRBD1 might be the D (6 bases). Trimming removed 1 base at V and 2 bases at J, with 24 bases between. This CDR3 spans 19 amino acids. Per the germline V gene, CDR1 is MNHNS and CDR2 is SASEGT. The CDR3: CASSEDFGLTGRPPYEQYF. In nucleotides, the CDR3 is TGTGCCAGCAGTGAAGATTTCGGATTGACAGGCAGGCCCCCCTACGAGCAGTACTTC.

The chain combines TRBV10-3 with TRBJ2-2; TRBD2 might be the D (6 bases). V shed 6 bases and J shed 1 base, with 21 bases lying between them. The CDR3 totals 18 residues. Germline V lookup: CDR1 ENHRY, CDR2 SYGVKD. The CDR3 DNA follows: TGTGCCATCAGGCCCTCGGAGGGGCTAGCAGGGAACACCGGGGAGCTGTTTTTT. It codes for CAIRPSEGLAGNTGELFF.

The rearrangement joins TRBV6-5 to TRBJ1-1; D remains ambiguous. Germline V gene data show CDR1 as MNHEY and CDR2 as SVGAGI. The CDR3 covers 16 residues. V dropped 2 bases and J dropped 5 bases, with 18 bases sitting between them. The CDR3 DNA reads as TGTGCCAGCAGTTACGGGTTTTTCGCCGAGGATACTGAAGCTTTCTTT. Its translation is CASSYGFFAEDTEAFF.

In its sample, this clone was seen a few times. The CDR3 protein is CASSLTGPGTGELFF. In DNA form, the CDR3 reads TGTGCCAGCAGCTTGACAGGGCCTGGGACCGGGGAGCTGTTTTTT. The V call is TRBV5-6, the J call TRBJ2-2; perhaps TRBD1 as D (6 bases). Trimming took 1 base from V and 5 from J, leaving 12 bases between them. Germline V CDR1 and CDR2: SGHDT, YYEEEE. The CDR3 length is 15 residues.

CDR3: CASSATSGDPYEQYF. The CDR3, as DNA: TGTGCCAGCAGCGCGACTAGCGGAGATCCTTACGAGCAGTACTTC. The gene calls are TRBV7-9 and TRBJ2-7; TRBD2 matches 9 bases. Unmatched junction bases numbered 9, after V lost 5 bases and J lost 4 bases. The V gene's germline CDR1 is SEHNR and CDR2 FQNEAQ (reference sequence). CDR3 length equals 15 residues.

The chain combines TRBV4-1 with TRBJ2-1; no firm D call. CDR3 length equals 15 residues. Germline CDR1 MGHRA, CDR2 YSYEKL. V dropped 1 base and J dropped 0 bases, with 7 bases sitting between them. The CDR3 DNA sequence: TGCGCCAGCAGCCAAGGCCGCGGCTCCTACAATGAGCAGTTCTTC. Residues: CASSQGRGSYNEQFF.

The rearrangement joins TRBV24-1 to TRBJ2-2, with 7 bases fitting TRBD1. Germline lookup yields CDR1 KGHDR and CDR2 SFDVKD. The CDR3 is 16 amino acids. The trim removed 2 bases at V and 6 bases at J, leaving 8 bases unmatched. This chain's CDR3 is CATSDYPRQGPGELFF. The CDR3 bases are TGTGCCACCAGTGATTATCCCCGACAGGGCCCCGGGGAGCTGTTTTTT.

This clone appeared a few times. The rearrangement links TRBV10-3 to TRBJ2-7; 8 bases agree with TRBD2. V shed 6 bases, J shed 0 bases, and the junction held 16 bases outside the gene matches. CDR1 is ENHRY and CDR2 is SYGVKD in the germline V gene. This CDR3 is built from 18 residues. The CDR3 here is CAISPGLDLQVGSYEQYF. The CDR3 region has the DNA TGTGCCATCAGCCCGGGACTAGATTTGCAAGTGGGCTCCTACGAGCAGTACTTC.

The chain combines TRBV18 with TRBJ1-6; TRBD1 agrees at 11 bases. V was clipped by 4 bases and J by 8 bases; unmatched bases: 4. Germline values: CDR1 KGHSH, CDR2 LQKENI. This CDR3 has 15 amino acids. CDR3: CASSLGQGADSPLHF. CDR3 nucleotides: TGTGCCAGCTCACTCGGACAGGGGGCTGATTCACCCCTCCACTTT.